The 19 T cell receptor beta chains presented below share a single source sample, sequenced in a study of control samples from healthy donors and cancer patients. This table comes from immunoSEQ multiplex PCR, and its TCRdb copy is limited to in-frame clones, with some not included. The data show around 170,000 clones, around 87% seen once. Sequencing used blood. These receptors originate from a woman between 50 and 59 years old in good health.

The chain recombines TRBV10-3 with TRBJ2-7; 7 nucleotides agree with TRBD1. CDR3 length: 14 residues. Trimming took 5 bases from V and 4 from J; bases not matched to a gene: 8. CDR1 and CDR2 (germline): ENHRY, SYGVKD. CDR3 protein: CAISWGTDQYEQYF. CDR3 in DNA: TGTGCCATCAGTTGGGGGACAGACCAGTACGAGCAGTACTTC.

The V and J genes are TRBV5-1 and TRBJ2-3; D is tentatively TRBD1 or TRBD2 (5 bases each). There are 16 residues in the CDR3. V was cut by 2 bases and J by 1 base, with 14 bases left in between. Per the germline V gene, CDR1 is SGHRS and CDR2 is YFSETQ. The chain's CDR3 is CASSFGTASGTDTQYF. CDR3 nucleotide sequence: TGCGCCAGCAGCTTCGGGACCGCCTCCGGCACAGATACGCAGTATTTT.

This sequence joins TRBV6-5 and TRBJ1-2; D unclear. The CDR3 runs 13 residues. Trimming removed 6 bases at V and 3 bases at J, with 11 bases between. The germline V gene encodes CDR1 MNHEY and CDR2 SVGAGI. The CDR3: CASSPAGYYGYTF. The CDR3, as DNA: TGTGCCAGCAGCCCCGCGGGATACTATGGCTACACCTTC.

This chain joins TRBV30 and TRBJ1-6; the match to TRBD1 covers 7 bases. The CDR3 length is 14 residues. V was pared by 2 bases and J by 10 bases, with 8 bases of the junction left unmatched. Germline loops: CDR1 GTSNPN, CDR2 SVGIG (reference sequence). The CDR3 DNA sequence: TGTGCCTGGAGTATTGCAGGGGGACGATCACCCCTCCACTTT. It translates to CAWSIAGGRSPLHF.

The J gene is TRBJ1-1, the V gene TRBV28; no clear D gene. The length of the CDR3 is 12 residues. The germline gives CDR1 MDHEN, CDR2 SYDVKM. Deletions cut 5 bases from V and 3 bases from J, with 7 bases between. CDR3 in DNA: TGTGCCAGCAGTCTCCGGGACACTGAAGCTTTCTTT. Translated: CASSLRDTEAFF.

The V call is TRBV7-3, the J call TRBJ2-5; unclear D gene. CDR1 SGHTA and CDR2 FQGTGA come from the germline V gene. Trimming removed 3 bases at V and 7 bases at J, with 9 bases between. The CDR3 is 12 residues long. The CDR3 DNA reads TGTGCCAGCAGCTTGAGATCAGGGACCCAGTACTTC. Encoded protein: CASSLRSGTQYF.

The chain combines TRBV12-3 or TRBV12-4 with TRBJ2-7, with D unclear. This CDR3 contains 12 residues. Trimming cost V 5 bases and J 2 bases, with 7 bases left between them. Written as DNA, the CDR3 is TGTGCCAGCAGTCAGCGCGCCTACGAGCAGTACTTC. This gives the protein CASSQRAYEQYF.

The V gene is TRBV6-5, the J gene TRBJ1-5; no definite D call. Trimming shortened V by 7 bases and J by 1 base, and 11 bases separated the two germline ends. CDR3 length: 14 amino acids. Germline CDR1 reads MNHEY; CDR2 reads SVGAGI. The CDR3 sequence is CASTTGWSNQPQHF. The CDR3 nucleotides read TGTGCCAGCACCACCGGATGGAGCAATCAGCCCCAGCATTTT.

V and J are TRBV28 and TRBJ1-2; a possible D gene is TRBD1 (5 bases). V was clipped by 6 bases and J by 4 bases, with 12 bases between them. Germline values: CDR1 MDHEN, CDR2 SYDVKM. The CDR3 has 13 amino acids. CDR3 protein: CASSRGNFYGYTF. The CDR3, as DNA: TGTGCCAGCAGCCGGGGGAATTTCTATGGCTACACCTTC.

The chain links TRBV6-5 to TRBJ1-2; 9 bases agree with TRBD1. Germline trimming cut 6 bases from V and 2 bases from J; bases unmatched to any gene: 4. Germline loops: CDR1 MNHEY, CDR2 SVGAGI. The length of the CDR3 is 14 residues. CDR3 in amino acids: CASSRQGVNYGYTF. The CDR3 DNA reads as TGTGCCAGCAGCAGACAGGGGGTGAACTATGGCTACACCTTC.

This clone showed up just once. The chain recombines TRBV5-1 with TRBJ2-2, with TRBD2 matching 12 bases. The V gene end was trimmed by 2 bases and the J gene end by 5 bases; junction bases not matched to a gene: 10. From germline, CDR1 is SGHRS and CDR2 YFSETQ. This CDR3 contains 18 residues. The CDR3 spells CASSLLSASGGATGELFF. Written as DNA, the CDR3 is TGCGCCAGCAGCTTACTGTCCGCTAGCGGGGGGGCAACCGGGGAGCTGTTTTTT.

The chain carries TRBV11-2 and TRBJ1-1, with TRBD1 as a possible D gene (6 bases). The CDR3 extends over 15 amino acids. Trimming pared 0 bases from V and 6 bases from J, leaving 14 bases between. CDR1 and CDR2 (germline): SGHAT, FQNNGV. The CDR3 region has the DNA TGTGCCAGCAGCTTAGAGGGGGGCGTCGGCCCTGAAGCTTTCTTT. It is translated as CASSLEGGVGPEAFF. The full variable domain, its missing parts supplied by reference TRBV11-2 and TRBJ1-1, is EAGVAQSPRYKIIEKRQSVAFWCNPISGHATLYWYQQILGQGPKLLIQFQNNGVVDDSQLPKDRFSAERLKGVDSTLKIQPAKLEDSAVYLCASSLEGGVGPEAFFGQGTRLTVV.

The genes are TRBV9 and TRBJ2-5; no definite D call. This CDR3 contains 13 residues. V was cut by 3 bases and J by 5 bases, with 11 bases left in between. From germline, CDR1 is SGDLS and CDR2 YYNGEE. CDR3 DNA sequence: TGTGCCAGCAGCGACCCCGGGCGGGAGACCCAGTACTTC. The encoded protein is CASSDPGRETQYF.

Only one count was recorded for this clone. This specimen includes other DNA sequences encoding the same CDR3. The chain joins TRBV18 to TRBJ1-5; D not certain. Germline CDR1 is KGHSH and CDR2 is LQKENI. V was cut by 3 bases and J by 1 base, with 4 bases left in between. CDR3 length: 13 residues. The DNA of the CDR3 is TGTGCCAGCTCACCGGGAAGCAATCAGCCCCAGCATTTT. It is translated as CASSPGSNQPQHF.

The V and J genes are TRBV3-1 (or the pseudogene TRBV3-2) and TRBJ2-1, with 9 nucleotides matching TRBD2. The CDR3 runs to 17 residues. CDR1 is LGHDT, CDR2 YNNKEL, per germline (reference sequence). Trimming at V came to 0 bases and at J to 7 bases, leaving 10 bases not matched to a gene. The CDR3 reads CASSQDRGLAGSNEQFF. The CDR3, as DNA: TGTGCCAGCAGCCAAGATCGGGGCCTAGCGGGGTCGAATGAGCAGTTCTTC.

The rearrangement uses TRBV7-2 and TRBJ2-1; possibly TRBD1 for D (6 bases). The CDR3 is made up of 16 amino acids. Trimming took 5 bases from V and 0 from J, leaving 14 bases between them. The germline V gene encodes CDR1 SGHTA and CDR2 FQGNSA. The CDR3 reads CASSSSGASSYNEQFF. CDR3 in DNA: TGTGCCAGCAGCAGTTCAGGGGCAAGCTCCTACAATGAGCAGTTCTTC.

The chain carries TRBV4-3 and TRBJ1-4; a possible D gene is TRBD1 (5 bases). V was trimmed by 2 bases and J by 1 base, leaving 8 bases between them. The germline CDR1 and CDR2 sequences are LGHNA and YSLEER. This CDR3 spans 15 amino acids. Here the CDR3 DNA reads TGCGCCAGCAGCCAACCGGGACGAACTAATGAAAAACTGTTTTTT. Its translation: CASSQPGRTNEKLFF.

This clone was detected only a few times. V is TRBV4-3 and J is TRBJ2-4; D is undetermined. Germline V gives CDR1 LGHNA, CDR2 YSLEER. This CDR3 is built from 13 residues. With 0 bases removed from V and 6 bases from J, the gap between germline ends came to 6 bases. In nucleotides, the CDR3 is TGCGCCAGCAGCCAAGATCTCGTAAACATTCAGTACTTC. Translating it yields CASSQDLVNIQYF.

This chain joins TRBV9 and TRBJ2-6; D uncertain. The CDR3 is 20 residues long. V was pared by 3 bases and J by 0 bases, with 22 bases between. CDR1 SGDLS and CDR2 YYNGEE come from the germline V gene. The CDR3 DNA is TGTGCCAGCAGCGCCCCTAGGAAATTAGCCCCTCTCTCTGGGGCCAACGTCCTGACTTTC. Translated: CASSAPRKLAPLSGANVLTF.